Detailed here is one T cell receptor beta chain. The data belong to a study of control samples from healthy donors and cancer patients. Per the germline V gene, CDR1 is PRHDT and CDR2 is FYEKMQ (reference sequence). The length of the CDR3 is 17 residues. With 4 bases removed from V and 1 base from J, the gap between germline ends came to 16 bases. TCRdb's copy holds only in-frame clones and misses some; the assay was immunoSEQ multiplex PCR. The sample lists around 130,000 clones; over 75% were seen once. The sequenced sample was blood. J is TRBJ2-2 and V is TRBV13; TRBD2 is a possible D gene (6 bases). This TCR came from a man aged 50-59 years in good health. This CDR3 is CASSYLGTLGNTGELFF. The CDR3 bases are TGTGCCAGCAGCTATCTCGGGACTCTGGGGAACACCGGGGAGCTGTTTTTT.